This TCR beta chain was recorded in a study of blood T cell repertoires in COVID-19 (dated by TCRdb to about 2020). Background for the entire study: Collaborator samples came from the United States, Italy and Spain and covered acute and convalescent phases of COVID-19. Samples came from the ongoing ImmuneRACE study (first 160 participants) plus 1,254 subjects from 6 global collaborators. The prospective study material was composed of cDNA or gDNA derived from T cells, B-cell-depleted T cells, or PBMCs. A de-identified subject ID, COVID-19 status, age in years and sex were almost always included in the sample metadata. Where available, HLA class I and class II types were obtained from metadata supplied by the sample provider rather than from assay-based typing. Subjects who had been exposed to COVID-19, were actively infected with it, or had recovered from it provided the deeply sampled blood TCRbeta repertoires that made up the dataset. The repertoires were made available in a free public database intended to serve as a resource for research on the immune response to SARS-CoV-2.

What the work shows at the level of the full study, not this receptor alone: The quantity of clinical and demographic metadata differed by source and by participant and was supplied without curation.

In Seattle, one collaborating source enrolled patients while the infection was active and tracked those patients longitudinally over the course of disease. Whole blood was collected in K2EDTA tubes by collaborating institutions according to the institutions' own protocols. For TCRbeta analysis, collaborators shipped samples in one of three forms: frozen whole blood, isolated PBMCs, or DNA extracted from either of those sample types. Taken from the germline V gene, the CDR1 and CDR2 loops are SGHAT and FQNNGV. Taken from cysteine to phenylalanine, the CDR3 has 14 residues. Only the CDR3 DNA is retained, 42 bases long and in frame from the first base. The V and J ends are trimmed by 5 bases and 4 bases, leaving 12 bases between them. The immunoSEQ Assay, a bias-controlled multiplex PCR, was used to amplify TCRbeta CDR3 regions from genomic DNA. In the original analysis: The number of nucleated cells in each sample was estimated from the amplification of reference gene primers within the assay. To quantify the absolute abundance of each unique TCRbeta CDR3 rearrangement, sequence reads were collapsed and filtered. For each sample, productive Simpson clonality was calculated as the square root of Simpson's diversity index across productive rearrangements. The immuneACCESS repertoire file appears here via TCRdb, limited to in-frame rearrangements. These files lack a portion of the clones; in checked studies, under half of the deficit traces to unresolved V genes, and the cause of the others is not known. The V and J calls and the clone size are those of that table, but D and trimming were determined from the DNA. The sample data list about 420,000 clones, and about 90% of these were observed just once. In total, the top ten clones hold 0.7% to 0.85% of the sample.

As for this clone: It has no known antigen specificity. No much larger clone exists at a distance of one base, and base qualities are not known.

This receptor was taken from a man aged 18 to 29 with COVID-19, enrolled during active disease. The receptor chain draws on TRBV11-2 and TRBJ2-1; TRBD2 is perhaps the D gene, given 6 matching bases. Sequencing input: peripheral blood. The bases read TGTGCCAGCAGCCTGGGACTCATGTACAATGAGCAGTTCTTC. It translates as CASSLGLMYNEQFF.